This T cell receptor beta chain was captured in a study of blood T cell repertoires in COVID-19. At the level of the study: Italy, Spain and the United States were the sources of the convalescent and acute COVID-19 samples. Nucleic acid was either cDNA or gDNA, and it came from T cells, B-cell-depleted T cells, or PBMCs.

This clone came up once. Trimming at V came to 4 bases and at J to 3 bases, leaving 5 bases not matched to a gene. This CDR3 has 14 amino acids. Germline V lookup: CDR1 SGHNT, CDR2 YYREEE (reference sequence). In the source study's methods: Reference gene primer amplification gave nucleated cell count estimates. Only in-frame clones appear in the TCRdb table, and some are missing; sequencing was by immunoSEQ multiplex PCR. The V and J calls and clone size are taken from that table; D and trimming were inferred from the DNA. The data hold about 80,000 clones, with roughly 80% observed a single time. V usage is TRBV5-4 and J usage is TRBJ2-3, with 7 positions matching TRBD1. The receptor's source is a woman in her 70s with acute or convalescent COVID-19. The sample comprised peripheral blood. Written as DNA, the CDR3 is TGTGCCAGCAGCATGAAGACAGGGACAGATACGCAGTATTTT. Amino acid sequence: CASSMKTGTDTQYF.